The rows below give T cell receptor beta chains drawn from one sample of a study of blood T cells in healthy people across ages. TCRdb independently ran MiXCR on the 5' RACE reads; one entry per CDR3 protein. Here the sample spans about 1.8 million distinct CDR3 sequences, about 50% being singletons. The sequenced material came from blood. The source of these receptors is a woman in her thirties or forties in good health. Both conserved end residues are part of each CDR3. A D gene is named only where the DNA matches it firmly. Clone size is given for some rows only: seen once, a few or many times, or a class if the clone is expanded.

TRBJ1-1,TRBV7-9,-,few,CASSLASTGSEAFF,TGTGCCAGCAGCTTAGCGAGTACGGGTTCAGAAGCTTTCTTT
TRBJ2-6,TRBV6-2/TRBV6-3,-,-,CASNTGSGANVLTF,TGTGCCAGCAATACAGGATCTGGGGCCAACGTCCTGACTTTC
TRBJ2-1,TRBV24-1,TRBD2,few,CATSDVLAGYNEQFF,TGTGCCACCAGTGACGTACTAGCGGGGTACAATGAGCAGTTCTTC
TRBJ2-4,TRBV11-2,TRBD1,-,CASSGDRESEQYF,TGTGCCAGCAGCGGGGACAGGGAGTCGGAGCAGTACTTC
TRBJ2-5,TRBV20-1,TRBD1,few,CSATDRRWQETQYF,TGCAGTGCTACGGACAGGAGATGGCAAGAGACCCAGTACTTC
TRBJ2-5,TRBV20-1,-,-,CSQTPDSETQYF,TGCAGCCAGACCCCGGACAGCGAGACCCAGTACTTC
TRBJ2-5,TRBV12-3/TRBV12-4,TRBD1,-,CASSPPDRGLASQETQYF,TGTGCCAGCAGTCCCCCGGACAGGGGGCTTGCGTCTCAGGAGACCCAGTACTTC
TRBJ2-1,TRBV5-1,TRBD2,few,CASSLVAGGPVLNEQFF,TGCGCCAGCAGCTTGGTAGCGGGGGGGCCGGTTTTGAATGAGCAGTTCTTC
TRBJ1-3,TRBV12-3/TRBV12-4,TRBD1,-,CASSSTDRDRGNTIYF,TGTGCCAGCAGTTCAACCGACCGGGACAGAGGAAACACCATATATTTT
TRBJ2-7,TRBV2,-,-,CASKRTVSYEQYF,TGTGCCAGCAAAAGGACAGTATCCTACGAGCAGTACTTC
TRBJ1-1,TRBV29-1,-,-,CSVQQGLDTEAFF,TGCAGCGTACAACAGGGATTGGACACTGAAGCTTTCTTT
TRBJ2-5,TRBV12-3/TRBV12-4,-,few,CASSFRTQRRPQYF,TGTGCCAGCAGTTTCCGGACCCAAAGGAGGCCCCAGTACTTC
TRBJ2-3,TRBV7-2,-,few,CASSLDRPGLGTDTQYF,TGTGCCAGCAGCTTAGACAGGCCGGGACTGGGCACAGATACGCAGTATTTT
TRBJ1-2,TRBV7-2,-,-,CACSSGPGSMYYTF,TGTGCCTGCAGCTCTGGACCAGGCTCTATGTACTACACCTTC
TRBJ1-5,TRBV15,TRBD1,-,CATSRDYRQGSNQPQHF,TGTGCCACCAGCAGAGATTATCGACAGGGGAGCAATCAGCCCCAGCATTTT
TRBJ2-7,TRBV28,-,-,CASRAEGAEQYF,TGTGCCAGCAGGGCGGAGGGGGCCGAGCAGTACTTC
TRBJ2-1,TRBV28,-,-,CATNFRGTGELPGHTNSKSGEQFF,TGTGCCACCAATTTTCGGGGGACCGGGGAGCTTCCGGGACACACGAACTCCAAATCCGGTGAGCAGTTCTTC
TRBJ2-1,TRBV14,TRBD2,-,CASSQDRAGGRYNEQFF,TGTGCCAGCAGCCAAGATCGAGCGGGGGGGCGGTACAATGAGCAGTTCTTC
TRBJ2-3,TRBV15,-,-,CATSGYRVGSTDTQYF,TGTGCCACCAGCGGATACAGGGTTGGGAGCACAGATACGCAGTATTTT
TRBJ2-7,TRBV27,-,few,CASRVGRGNEQYF,TGTGCCAGCAGAGTGGGCAGGGGTAACGAGCAGTACTTC
TRBJ2-2,TRBV24-1,-,once,CATSDPLRGPGPGELFF,TGTGCCACCAGTGATCCCTTACGGGGCCCCGGCCCCGGGGAGCTGTTTTTT
TRBJ2-5,TRBV4-2,TRBD2,-,CASTKALAGGQETRYF,TGTGCCAGCACCAAGGCCCTAGCGGGGGGTCAGGAGACCCGGTACTTC
TRBJ2-5,TRBV12-3/TRBV12-4,TRBD1,few,CASSPRTGSVETQYF,TGTGCCAGCAGTCCCCGGACAGGGAGTGTAGAGACCCAGTACTTC
TRBJ2-1,TRBV6-5,TRBD1,-,CASSIDRVPYNEQFF,TGTGCCAGCAGTATAGACAGGGTCCCCTACAATGAGCAGTTCTTC
TRBJ1-1,TRBV7-2,-,-,CASSLEAFRGTEAFF,TGTGCCAGCAGCTTAGAGGCCTTCCGGGGCACTGAAGCTTTCTTT
TRBJ2-1,TRBV27,TRBD1,few,CASSSPTGVNEQFF,TGTGCCAGCAGTTCCCCTACAGGGGTCAATGAGCAGTTCTTC
TRBJ2-3,TRBV5-1,TRBD2,-,CASRLFGGDVDTQYF,TGCGCCAGCAGACTTTTTGGGGGGGATGTAGATACGCAGTATTTT